The source of this T cell receptor (beta chain) is a study of blood T cells in healthy people across ages. Study-level points and caveats: Per million T cells, TCR beta diversity dropped about linearly as age rose. PBMCs were not sorted, which prevented a conclusive comparison of naive versus antigen-experienced cells.

V was clipped by 0 bases and J by 0 bases, with 8 bases between them. Germline V CDR1 and CDR2: MNHEY, SVGAGI. This CDR3 is 16 amino acids long. This clonotype turned up a few times. Its antigen remains unknown. Next came a second PCR, run for about 7 to 12 cycles, which used a sample-barcoded 5' primer along with a J-beta primer mix. TCRdb processed the 5' RACE reads anew with MiXCR; each CDR3 protein has one entry. The sample carries 700,000 to 1,000,000 distinct CDR3 sequences, under 45% recorded once. The sequence was obtained from a man aged 60-69 years in good health. What was sequenced was blood. V gene TRBV6-5 combines with J gene TRBJ1-4; no clear D. CDR3 loop: CASSYSLTATNEKLFF. The CDR3 DNA sequence: TGTGCCAGCAGTTACTCCCTCACAGCAACTAATGAAAAACTGTTTTTT.